This T cell receptor beta chain comes out of a study of cytomegalovirus exposure and HLA in healthy donors listed by TCRdb under 2017. For context, the study as a whole: According to a later analysis, one platform produced both the 110 or so validation repertoires and the 720 or so repertoires of the first cohort. The study aimed to test whether cataloging public T cell receptors could reveal signatures of past pathogen exposure. Along with the approximately 700-subject first cohort, a separate validation cohort of roughly 110 different subjects was used. High-throughput TCR immunosequencing, statistical association of individual TCRs with disease status, and machine learning were combined to predict cytomegalovirus infection status. Points the paper makes about the study in general: Subsequent analysis determined that TCRs grouped into clusters in the first cohort also showed a tendency toward co-occurrence across the 120 or so validation repertoires, and 90% to 95% of cluster scores exceeded 0. While some public TCRs were present in many individuals, most TCR sequences turned up only very rarely across donors. The study gave a list of around 170 TCR beta chains associated with cytomegalovirus. In vitro tests confirmed that a few of the cytomegalovirus-associated TCR beta chains recognize cytomegalovirus antigens. The classifier was reported to diagnose cytomegalovirus status with high specificity and sensitivity in both the original and validation cohorts. The authors suggested that the approach could potentially be generalized to other disease states and immunological phenotypes. The validation cohort had no HLA typing available for a later analysis, so co-occurrence within that cohort was assessed over all 120 or so repertoires.

Comments on this clone: Its antigen remains unidentified. No base-level quality is on record; no much larger clone is a single base apart.

To prepare the library, the immunoSEQ multiplex PCR assay was applied. In the authors' own workflow: A statistical classification framework was built to diagnose cytomegalovirus status from the catalog of TCR beta chain sequences. In TCRdb, the immuneACCESS table is reduced to in-frame sequences with V and J assigned. These tables do not hold every clone; where another copy was compared, an unresolved V gene accounts for under half, and the others remain unexplained. The DNA was the basis for D and trimming; V, J and clone size are from that table. For this sample there are 150,000 to 200,000 clones; 86% appear just once. Jointly, the top ten make up more than 1.1% of the sample. Per the germline V gene, SNHLY is the CDR1 and FYNNEI is the CDR2. Trimming removed 6 bases from V and 3 bases from J, leaving 9 bases between the germline ends. Reading from cysteine to phenylalanine, the CDR3 counts 13 amino acids. The kept DNA is CDR3 alone, 39 bases in frame from the first base.

Donors formed part of the validation cohort, which comprised approximately 130 subjects and was distinct from the first cohort of 666 subjects. Sequences were obtained from PBMCs. The sequence came from a woman younger than 35 in good health and CMV-seronegative. The rearranged segments are TRBV2 and TRBJ1-5; the D gene is unclear. This receptor has the CDR3 CASSRSPNQPQHF. The DNA sequence is TGTGCCAGCAGCCGGAGCCCCAATCAGCCCCAGCATTTT.